This TCR beta chain is from a study of response to subunit inactivated influenza vaccine. This clonotype has more than one count but fewer than ten. From the RT-PCR reads, TCRdb called clonotypes with MiXCR, one entry per CDR3 protein. The sample has about half a million distinct CDR3 sequences, about 8% seen once. The CDR3 loop spans 16 amino acids. The germline V gene has CDR1 ENHRY and CDR2 SYGVKD. J lost 6 bases, V lost 4 bases, and 13 bases had no gene match. This clonotype was sampled from a man between 50 and 75 years old who received an inactivated influenza vaccine. The chain carries TRBV10-3 and TRBJ2-3; TRBD2 aligns across 7 bases. Sample: PBMCs from blood, taken less than 30 months after vaccination. The CDR3 here is CAISGSLPGGTDTQYF. The CDR3 bases are TGTGCCATCAGTGGTTCCCTTCCGGGAGGTACCGATACGCAGTATTTT.